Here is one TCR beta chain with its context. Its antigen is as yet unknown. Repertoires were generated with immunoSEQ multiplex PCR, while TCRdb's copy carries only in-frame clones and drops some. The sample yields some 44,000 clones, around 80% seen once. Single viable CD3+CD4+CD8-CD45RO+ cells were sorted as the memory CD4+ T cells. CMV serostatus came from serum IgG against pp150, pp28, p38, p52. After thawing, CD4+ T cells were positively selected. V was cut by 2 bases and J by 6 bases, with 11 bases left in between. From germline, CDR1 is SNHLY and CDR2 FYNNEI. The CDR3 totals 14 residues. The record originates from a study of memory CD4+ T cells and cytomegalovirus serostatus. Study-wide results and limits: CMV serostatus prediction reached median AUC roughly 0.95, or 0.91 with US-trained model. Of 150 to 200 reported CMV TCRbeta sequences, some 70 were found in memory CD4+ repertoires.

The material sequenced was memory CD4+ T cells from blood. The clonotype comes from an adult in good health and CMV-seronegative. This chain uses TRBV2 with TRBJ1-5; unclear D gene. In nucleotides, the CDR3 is TGTGCCAGCAGTGAATATCGGGGAGGTCAGCCCCAGCATTTT. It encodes CASSEYRGGQPQHF. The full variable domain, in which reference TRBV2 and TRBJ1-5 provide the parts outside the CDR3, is EPEVTQTPSHQVTQMGQEVILRCVPISNHLYFYWYRQILGQKVEFLVSFYNNEISEKSEIFDDQFSVERPDGSNFTLKIRSTKLEDSAMYFCASSEYRGGQPQHFGDGTRLSIL.